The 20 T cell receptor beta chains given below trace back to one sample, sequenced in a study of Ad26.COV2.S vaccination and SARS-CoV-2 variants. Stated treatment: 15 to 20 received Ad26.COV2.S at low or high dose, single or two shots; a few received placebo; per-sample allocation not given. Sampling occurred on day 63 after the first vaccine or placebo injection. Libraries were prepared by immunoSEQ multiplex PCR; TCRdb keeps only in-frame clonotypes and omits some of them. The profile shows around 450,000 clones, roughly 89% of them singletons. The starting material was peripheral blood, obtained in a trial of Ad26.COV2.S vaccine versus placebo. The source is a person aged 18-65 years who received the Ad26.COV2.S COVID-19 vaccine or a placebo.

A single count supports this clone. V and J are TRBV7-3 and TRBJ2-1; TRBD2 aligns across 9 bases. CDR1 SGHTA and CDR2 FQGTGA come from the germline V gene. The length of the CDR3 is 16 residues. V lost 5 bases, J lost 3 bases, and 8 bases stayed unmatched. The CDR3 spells CASSPPSTSGYNEQFF. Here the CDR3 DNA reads TGTGCCAGCAGCCCCCCATCGACTAGCGGCTACAATGAGCAGTTCTTC. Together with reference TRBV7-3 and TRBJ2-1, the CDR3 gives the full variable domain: GAGVSQTPSNKVTEKGKYVELRCDPISGHTALYWYRQSLGQGPEFLIYFQGTGAADDSGLPNDRFFAVRPEGSVSTLKIQRTERGDSAVYLCASSPPSTSGYNEQFFGPGTRLTVL.

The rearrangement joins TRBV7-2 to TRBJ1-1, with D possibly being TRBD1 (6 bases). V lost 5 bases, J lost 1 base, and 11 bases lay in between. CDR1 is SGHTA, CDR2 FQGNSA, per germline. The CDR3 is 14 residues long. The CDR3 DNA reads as TGTGCCAGCAGCAAGGGACACTCGAACACTGAAGCTTTCTTT. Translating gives CASSKGHSNTEAFF.

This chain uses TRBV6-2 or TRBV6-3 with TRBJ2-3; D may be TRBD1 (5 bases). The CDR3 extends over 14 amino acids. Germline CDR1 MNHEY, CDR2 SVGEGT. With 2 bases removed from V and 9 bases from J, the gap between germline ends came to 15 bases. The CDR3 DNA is TGTGCCAGCAGTTACGGCGATAGACCAGGGACGCAGTATTTT. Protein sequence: CASSYGDRPGTQYF.

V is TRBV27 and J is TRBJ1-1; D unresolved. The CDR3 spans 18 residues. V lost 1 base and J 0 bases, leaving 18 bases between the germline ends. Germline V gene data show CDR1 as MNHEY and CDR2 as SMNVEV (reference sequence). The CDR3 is CASSLLPTRALMNTEAFF. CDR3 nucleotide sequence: TGTGCCAGCAGTTTATTACCAACGAGGGCTCTGATGAACACTGAAGCTTTCTTT.

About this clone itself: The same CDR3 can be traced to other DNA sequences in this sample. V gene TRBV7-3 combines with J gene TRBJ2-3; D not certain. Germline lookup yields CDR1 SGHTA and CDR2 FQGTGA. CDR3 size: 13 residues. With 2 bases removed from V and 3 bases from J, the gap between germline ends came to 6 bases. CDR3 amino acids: CASSLLQTDTQYF. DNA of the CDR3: TGTGCCAGCAGCTTACTCCAAACAGATACGCAGTATTTT.

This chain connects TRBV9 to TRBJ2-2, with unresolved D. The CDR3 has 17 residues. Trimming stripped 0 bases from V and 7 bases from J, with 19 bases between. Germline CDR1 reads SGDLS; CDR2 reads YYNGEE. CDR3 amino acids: CASSVALFGIGSGELFF. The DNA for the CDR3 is TGTGCCAGCAGCGTAGCTTTATTTGGGATCGGAAGCGGGGAGCTGTTTTTT.

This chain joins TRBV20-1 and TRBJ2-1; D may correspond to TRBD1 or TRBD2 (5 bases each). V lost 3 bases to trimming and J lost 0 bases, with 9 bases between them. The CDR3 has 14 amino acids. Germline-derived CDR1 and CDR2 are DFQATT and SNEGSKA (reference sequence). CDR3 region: CSASEGSSYNEQFF. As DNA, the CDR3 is TGCAGTGCTAGTGAGGGGAGCTCCTACAATGAGCAGTTCTTC.

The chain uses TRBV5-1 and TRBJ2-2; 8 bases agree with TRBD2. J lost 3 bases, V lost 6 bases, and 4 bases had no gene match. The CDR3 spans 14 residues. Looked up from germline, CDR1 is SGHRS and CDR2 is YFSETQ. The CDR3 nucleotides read TGCGCCAGCAACCGGCGGGGGGACACCGGGGAGCTGTTTTTT. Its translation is CASNRRGDTGELFF.

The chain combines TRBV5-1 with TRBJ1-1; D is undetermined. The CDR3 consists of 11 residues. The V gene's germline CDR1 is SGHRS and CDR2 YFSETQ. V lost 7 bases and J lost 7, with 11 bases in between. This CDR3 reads CASRFGIEAFF. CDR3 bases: TGCGCCAGCCGGTTCGGCATTGAAGCTTTCTTT.

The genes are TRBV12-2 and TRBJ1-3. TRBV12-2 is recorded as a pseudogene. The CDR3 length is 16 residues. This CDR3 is CASRLRRGYSGNTIYF. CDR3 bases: TGTGCAAGTCGCTTAAGGCGGGGCTACTCTGGAAACACCATATATTTT.

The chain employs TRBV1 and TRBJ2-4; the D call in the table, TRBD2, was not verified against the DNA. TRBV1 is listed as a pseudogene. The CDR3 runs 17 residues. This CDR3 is CTSSQENQGLAFNIQYF. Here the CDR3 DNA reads TGCACCAGCAGCCAAGAAAATCAGGGACTAGCGTTTAACATTCAGTACTTC.

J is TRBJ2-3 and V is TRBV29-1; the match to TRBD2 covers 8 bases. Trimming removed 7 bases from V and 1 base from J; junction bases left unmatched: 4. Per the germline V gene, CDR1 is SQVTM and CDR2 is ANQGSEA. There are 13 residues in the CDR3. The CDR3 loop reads CSAGLAGTDTQYF. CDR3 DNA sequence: TGCAGCGCCGGACTAGCAGGCACAGATACGCAGTATTTT.

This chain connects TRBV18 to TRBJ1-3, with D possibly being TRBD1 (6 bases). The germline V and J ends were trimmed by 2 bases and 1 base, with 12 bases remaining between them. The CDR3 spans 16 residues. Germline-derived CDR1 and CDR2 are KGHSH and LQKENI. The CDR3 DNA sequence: TGTGCCAGCTCACCAAATCCAGGGGTTTCTGGAAACACCATATATTTT. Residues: CASSPNPGVSGNTIYF.

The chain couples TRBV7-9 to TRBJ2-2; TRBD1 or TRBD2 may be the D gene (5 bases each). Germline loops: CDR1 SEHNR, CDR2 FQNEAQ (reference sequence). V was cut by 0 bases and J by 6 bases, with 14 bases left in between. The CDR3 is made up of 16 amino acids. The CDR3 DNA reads TGTGCCAGCAGCTTAGCGCTGGGACCCGGGGCCGGGGAGCTGTTTTTT. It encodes CASSLALGPGAGELFF.

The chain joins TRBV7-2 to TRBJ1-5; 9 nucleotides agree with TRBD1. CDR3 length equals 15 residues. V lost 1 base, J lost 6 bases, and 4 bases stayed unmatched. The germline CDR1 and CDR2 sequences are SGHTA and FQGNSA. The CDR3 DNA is TGTGCCAGCAGCTTAGGGGGACAGGGTACTCAGCCCCAGCATTTT. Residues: CASSLGGQGTQPQHF.

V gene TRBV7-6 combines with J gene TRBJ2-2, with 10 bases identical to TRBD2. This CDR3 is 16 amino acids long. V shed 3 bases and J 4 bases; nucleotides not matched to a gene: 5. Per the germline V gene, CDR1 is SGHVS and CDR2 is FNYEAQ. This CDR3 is CASSFTSGTATGELFF. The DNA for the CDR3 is TGTGCCAGCAGCTTCACTAGCGGGACCGCCACCGGGGAGCTGTTTTTT.

The CDR3 sequence: CASSLALGRGYGNIQYF. Here the CDR3 DNA reads TGTGCCAGCAGCTTAGCCCTAGGAAGGGGGTATGGAAACATTCAGTACTTC. The V gene is TRBV13, the J gene TRBJ2-4; possible D gene TRBD1, 6 bases. V lost 1 base to trimming and J lost 6 bases, with 19 bases between them. The CDR3 is 17 amino acids. Germline lookup yields CDR1 PRHDT and CDR2 FYEKMQ (reference sequence).

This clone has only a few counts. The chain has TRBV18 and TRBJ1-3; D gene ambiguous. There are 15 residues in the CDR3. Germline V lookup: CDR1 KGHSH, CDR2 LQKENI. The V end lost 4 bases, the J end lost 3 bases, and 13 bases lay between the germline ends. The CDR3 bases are TGTGCCAGCTCACTCGGACCGGACCTTGGAAACACCATATATTTT. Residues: CASSLGPDLGNTIYF. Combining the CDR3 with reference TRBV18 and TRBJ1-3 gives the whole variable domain NAGVMQNPRHLVRRRGQEARLRCSPMKGHSHVYWYRQLPEEGLKFMVYLQKENIIDESGMPKERFSAEFPKEGPSILRIQQVVRGDSAAYFCASSLGPDLGNTIYFGEGSWLTVV.

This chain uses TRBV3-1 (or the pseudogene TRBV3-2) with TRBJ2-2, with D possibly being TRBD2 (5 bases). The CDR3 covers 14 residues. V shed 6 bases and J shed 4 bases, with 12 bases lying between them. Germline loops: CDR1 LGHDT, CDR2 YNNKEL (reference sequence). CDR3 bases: TGTGCCAGCAGACGCCACGGGGTCACCGGGGAGCTGTTTTTT. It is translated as CASRRHGVTGELFF.

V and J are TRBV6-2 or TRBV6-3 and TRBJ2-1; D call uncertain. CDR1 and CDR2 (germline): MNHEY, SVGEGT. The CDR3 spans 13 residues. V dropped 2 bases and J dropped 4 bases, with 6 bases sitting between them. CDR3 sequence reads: CASSYDGYNEQFF. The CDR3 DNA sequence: TGTGCCAGCAGTTACGACGGATACAATGAGCAGTTCTTC.